This entry lists 27 T cell receptor beta chains sequenced from one sample in a study of T-cell reconstitution after alpha-beta-depleted transplantation in children. This sample's TCRbeta library carried unique molecular identifier barcodes. TCRdb fed the PCR reads into MiXCR, producing one record per CDR3 protein. The data show about 690,000 distinct CDR3 sequences, over 15% seen once. This material consisted of PBMCs from the stem cell graft donor, taken from the stem cell graft. Source of these receptors: a human donor who donated a stem cell graft to a child with acute myeloid leukemia.

This clonotype occurred a few times. CDR3 DNA sequence: TGTGCCAGCAGCCCCTATACGGCGGGAGACTCCTACGAGCAGTACTTC. Amino acid sequence: CASSPYTAGDSYEQYF. The rearrangement uses TRBV7-2 and TRBJ2-7; 7 nucleotides line up with TRBD2. Germline lookup yields CDR1 SGHTA and CDR2 FQGNSA. This CDR3 is built from 16 residues. V lost 5 bases and J lost 0; bases outside the gene matches: 10.

This clonotype was seen at least ten times. This chain connects TRBV6-1 to TRBJ1-5; a possible D gene is TRBD1 (5 bases). This CDR3 comprises 17 residues. The V gene's germline CDR1 is MNHNS and CDR2 SASEGT. Deletions cut 3 bases from V and 2 bases from J, with 17 bases between. The CDR3 DNA reads as TGTGCCAGCAGTGACCAGGGCCAAAAAGGAGGCAATCAGCCCCAGCATTTT. This encodes CASSDQGQKGGNQPQHF.

In its sample, this clonotype was seen a few times. The rearrangement joins TRBV5-1 to TRBJ2-3, with D maybe TRBD2 (5 bases). V shed 0 bases and J shed 2 bases, with 10 bases lying between them. From germline, CDR1 is SGHRS and CDR2 YFSETQ. The CDR3 runs to 15 residues. This CDR3 is CASSLDSTNTDTQYF. CDR3 in DNA: TGCGCCAGCAGCTTGGATTCGACTAACACAGATACGCAGTATTTT.

The rearrangement uses TRBV7-9 and TRBJ2-5; a weak D match, TRBD2 (6 bases). The V end was cut by 4 bases, the J end by 2 bases, with 14 bases between. The CDR3 runs to 15 residues. Germline V lookup: CDR1 SEHNR, CDR2 FQNEAQ (reference sequence). The CDR3 DNA sequence: TGTGCCAGCAGCTCGACCACCGGGACTCAAGAGACCCAGTACTTC. Translating gives CASSSTTGTQETQYF.

This clonotype was seen many times. The chain links TRBV29-1 to TRBJ1-4; D unclear. The germline CDR1 and CDR2 sequences are SQVTM and ANQGSEA. CDR3 length: 11 amino acids. The DNA of the CDR3 is TGCATAGGAAAATTCGGGGAAAAACTGTTTTTT. Amino acid sequence: CIGKFGEKLFF. The full variable domain, its missing parts supplied by reference TRBV29-1 and TRBJ1-4, is SAVISQKPSRDICQRGTSLTIQCQVDSQVTMMFWYRQQPGQSLTLIATANQGSEATYESGFVIDKFPISRPNLTFSTLTVSNMSPEDSSIYLCIGKFGEKLFFGSGTQLSVL.

The sample holds a few counts of this clonotype. The V call is TRBV7-2, the J call TRBJ2-3, with 7 bases identical to TRBD2. Per the germline V gene, CDR1 is SGHTA and CDR2 is FQGNSA. The CDR3 runs to 16 residues. Unmatched junction bases numbered 15, after V lost 5 bases and J lost 7 bases. The CDR3 loop reads CASSPQRGRLGNTQYF. Here the CDR3 DNA reads TGTGCCAGCAGCCCCCAGCGGGGCAGGTTAGGGAATACGCAGTATTTT.

Only a few counts were recorded for this clonotype. This sequence joins TRBV19 and TRBJ1-5; possible D gene TRBD1, 5 bases. Deletions cut 6 bases from V and 1 base from J, with 28 bases between. Germline V CDR1 and CDR2: LNHDA, SQIVND (reference sequence). The CDR3 is 20 amino acids. The CDR3 coding sequence is TGTGCCAGTAGCCTATTTGGGGGAGGAGTTGAGTGGGGGAGCAATCAGCCCCAGCATTTT. Its protein product is CASSLFGGGVEWGSNQPQHF.

The sample holds a few counts of this clonotype. V and J are TRBV7-2 and TRBJ1-6, with D maybe TRBD1 (5 bases). The CDR3 loop spans 15 amino acids. Trimming took 6 bases from V and 4 from J, leaving 13 bases between them. In germline, CDR1 is SGHTA, CDR2 FQGNSA. CDR3 amino acids: CASRLQGAYNSPLHF. The DNA of the CDR3 is TGTGCCAGCAGGTTGCAGGGTGCATATAATTCACCCCTCCACTTT.

This clonotype occurred a few times. V and J are TRBV7-2 and TRBJ2-7; D gene uncertain. The germline V gene has CDR1 SGHTA and CDR2 FQGNSA. Between the trimmed V and J ends, which lost 2 bases and 9 bases, there was a span of 8 bases. The CDR3 runs to 11 residues. The CDR3 here is CASSLTVRQYF. The CDR3 DNA reads as TGTGCCAGCAGCTTAACAGTTCGGCAGTACTTC.

This clonotype was observed many times. The chain is built from TRBV20-1 and TRBJ2-1; TRBD2 aligns across 11 bases. The CDR3 spans 15 residues. CDR1 and CDR2 from the germline V gene are DFQATT and SNEGSKA (reference sequence). The V and J ends lost 5 bases and 8 bases, in that order; junction bases with no gene match: 11. As DNA, the CDR3 is TGCAGTGCTTCCAGACTAGCGGGGAAGTTTCATGAGCAGTTCTTC. This encodes CSASRLAGKFHEQFF.

This clonotype has at least ten counts. The chain recombines TRBV20-1 with TRBJ1-5; a possible D gene is TRBD1 (5 bases). Trimming shortened V by 6 bases and J by 2 bases, and 11 bases separated the two germline ends. The CDR3 is 13 residues long. Germline CDR1 is DFQATT and CDR2 is SNEGSKA (reference sequence). The CDR3 DNA is TGCAGTGCCCCGGGGGTAGGCAATCAGCCCCAGCATTTT. Protein product: CSAPGVGNQPQHF.

The chain links TRBV6-1 to TRBJ2-1; D assignment may be TRBD1 or TRBD2 (5 bases each). Germline CDR1 and CDR2: MNHNS and SASEGT. V lost 6 bases and J 5 bases, leaving 26 bases between the germline ends. This CDR3 is built from 18 residues. The CDR3 DNA reads as TGTGCCAGCAGCCGAAGCGCCCCGACGGGGCTGCTGGACAATGAGCAGTTCTTC. As protein: CASSRSAPTGLLDNEQFF.

This clonotype appeared many times. This sequence joins TRBV11-2 and TRBJ2-1; 8 bases match TRBD2. Germline V CDR1 and CDR2: SGHAT, FQNNGV. V shed 4 bases, J shed 8 bases, and the junction held 19 bases outside the gene matches. The CDR3 is 18 amino acids. CDR3 region: CASSSLALAGLLWDEQFF. DNA of the CDR3: TGTGCCAGCAGCTCCCTGGCGTTAGCGGGGCTCCTATGGGATGAGCAGTTCTTC.

This clonotype occurred a few times. The chain has TRBV29-1 and TRBJ1-3; D is unclear. The CDR3 runs to 15 residues. V lost 6 bases to trimming and J lost 3 bases, with 18 bases between them. CDR1 and CDR2 (germline): SQVTM, ANQGSEA. The CDR3 region has the DNA TGCAGCGTCCTCGGACTAGCCGAAAATGGAAACACCATATATTTT. It codes for CSVLGLAENGNTIYF.

This clonotype was counted ten times or more. This chain joins TRBV20-1 and TRBJ1-1, with D perhaps TRBD1 (6 bases). The length of the CDR3 is 14 residues. V lost 1 base to trimming and J lost 1 base, with 10 bases between them. CDR1 and CDR2 from the germline V gene are DFQATT and SNEGSKA (reference sequence). CDR3 coding DNA: TGCAGTGCTAGAGTGACAGGCTCGAACACTGAAGCTTTCTTT. Amino acids: CSARVTGSNTEAFF.

In this sample, this clonotype turned up many times. The chain combines TRBV9 with TRBJ2-1; D may be TRBD1 (6 bases). Trimming cost V 4 bases and J 5 bases, with 10 bases left between them. The CDR3 spans 13 residues. Looked up from germline, CDR1 is SGDLS and CDR2 is YYNGEE. DNA of the CDR3: TGTGCCAGCAGCTTCGACAGGCACAATGAGCAGTTCTTC. This sequence encodes CASSFDRHNEQFF.

This clonotype was seen a few times. The chain uses TRBV7-2 and TRBJ1-2; D ambiguous. The germline V gene has CDR1 SGHTA and CDR2 FQGNSA. Trimming took off 1 base at V and 4 bases at J, with 10 bases between the two ends. This CDR3 is 14 amino acids long. As DNA, the CDR3 is TGTGCCAGCAGCTTAGATAGCTCCCTCTATGGCTACACCTTC. The encoded protein is CASSLDSSLYGYTF.

In this sample, this clonotype turned up many times. The V call is TRBV20-1, the J call TRBJ1-1; TRBD1 agrees at 9 bases. CDR1 is DFQATT and CDR2 is SNEGSKA in the germline V gene (reference sequence). This CDR3 has 15 residues. V dropped 0 bases and J dropped 4; count of bases not matched to a gene: 6. CDR3 sequence: CSARDGTGKGTEAFF. CDR3 DNA sequence: TGCAGTGCTAGAGATGGGACAGGGAAGGGCACTGAAGCTTTCTTT.

This clonotype appeared many times. The V call is TRBV20-1, the J call TRBJ2-7; tentative D call: TRBD1 (6 bases). Germline V gene lookup returns CDR1 DFQATT and CDR2 SNEGSKA (reference sequence). V lost 3 bases, J lost 2 bases, and 14 bases lay in between. The CDR3 totals 14 residues. DNA for the CDR3: TGCAGTGCTAGTAACACAGGGTCAGCCTACGAGCAGTACTTC. It specifies CSASNTGSAYEQYF.

This clonotype was counted many times. This chain connects TRBV20-1 to TRBJ2-1; no reliable D call. Germline V gives CDR1 DFQATT, CDR2 SNEGSKA (reference sequence). The CDR3 consists of 12 residues. Deletions cut 6 bases from V and 5 bases from J, with 11 bases between. CDR3 protein: CSATTVNNEQFF. The CDR3 DNA sequence: TGCAGTGCCACGACTGTTAACAATGAGCAGTTCTTC.

This clonotype has just a few counts. The J gene is TRBJ2-7, the V gene TRBV7-6; 10 nucleotides match TRBD1. The trim removed 5 bases at V and 3 bases at J, leaving 7 bases unmatched. The germline CDR1 and CDR2 sequences are SGHVS and FNYEAQ. The CDR3 sequence is 15 residues long. CDR3 DNA sequence: TGTGCCAGCAGCCCCCGGACAGGGGGATACTACGAGCAGTACTTC. Its translation: CASSPRTGGYYEQYF.

The chain combines TRBV12-3 or TRBV12-4 with TRBJ2-2; either TRBD1 or TRBD2 may fit D (6 bases each). Trimming shortened V by 3 bases and J by 1 base, and 21 bases separated the two germline ends. The CDR3 sequence is 19 residues long. The CDR3 DNA reads TGTGCCAGCAGTTTGACCGTCCCCGGGGGCCTAAGGAACACCGGGGAGCTGTTTTTT. Its protein product is CASSLTVPGGLRNTGELFF.

This clonotype was counted many times. The chain uses TRBV10-3 and TRBJ2-7, with 12 bases identical to TRBD2. The CDR3 runs 18 residues. The trim removed 5 bases at V and 3 bases at J, leaving 14 bases unmatched. Germline CDR1 ENHRY, CDR2 SYGVKD. CDR3 nucleotide sequence: TGTGCCATCAGTTATGAGACTAGCGGGGGACTCAACCACTACGAGCAGTACTTC. This sequence encodes CAISYETSGGLNHYEQYF.

The count of this clonotype is one. V usage is TRBV20-1 and J usage is TRBJ2-1; 10 bases are a match to TRBD2. CDR1 is DFQATT, CDR2 SNEGSKA, per germline (reference sequence). The CDR3 runs to 16 residues. V dropped 6 bases and J dropped 4; count of bases not matched to a gene: 12. The CDR3: CSASGGVAGGYNEQFF. CDR3 bases: TGCAGTGCCTCTGGGGGGGTAGCGGGGGGATACAATGAGCAGTTCTTC.

The chain employs TRBV15 and TRBJ2-1; D remains unclear. CDR1 and CDR2 from the germline V gene are LNHNV and YYDKDF (reference sequence). Trimming took 1 base from V and 5 from J, leaving 3 bases between them. The CDR3 length is 12 residues. The CDR3 loop is CATSRGNNEQFF. DNA of the CDR3: TGTGCCACCAGCAGAGGAAACAATGAGCAGTTCTTC.

The chain uses TRBV4-3 and TRBJ1-1; no reliable D call. The length of the CDR3 is 15 residues. Trimming stripped 0 bases from V and 8 bases from J, with 16 bases between. CDR1 and CDR2 (germline): LGHNA, YSLEER. The CDR3 sequence: CASSQDSKSGSEAFF. The CDR3 DNA sequence: TGCGCCAGCAGCCAAGATTCCAAAAGCGGATCGGAAGCTTTCTTT.

This clonotype was seen repeatedly, ten times or more. This rearrangement joins TRBV20-1 to TRBJ1-3; D is ambiguous. The CDR3 is 12 amino acids. V was shortened by 3 bases and J by 4 bases, with 7 bases between the two germline ends. The germline V gene encodes CDR1 DFQATT and CDR2 SNEGSKA (reference sequence). DNA for the CDR3: TGCAGTGCTAGTCGGGGAGGAAACACCATATATTTT. It encodes CSASRGGNTIYF.